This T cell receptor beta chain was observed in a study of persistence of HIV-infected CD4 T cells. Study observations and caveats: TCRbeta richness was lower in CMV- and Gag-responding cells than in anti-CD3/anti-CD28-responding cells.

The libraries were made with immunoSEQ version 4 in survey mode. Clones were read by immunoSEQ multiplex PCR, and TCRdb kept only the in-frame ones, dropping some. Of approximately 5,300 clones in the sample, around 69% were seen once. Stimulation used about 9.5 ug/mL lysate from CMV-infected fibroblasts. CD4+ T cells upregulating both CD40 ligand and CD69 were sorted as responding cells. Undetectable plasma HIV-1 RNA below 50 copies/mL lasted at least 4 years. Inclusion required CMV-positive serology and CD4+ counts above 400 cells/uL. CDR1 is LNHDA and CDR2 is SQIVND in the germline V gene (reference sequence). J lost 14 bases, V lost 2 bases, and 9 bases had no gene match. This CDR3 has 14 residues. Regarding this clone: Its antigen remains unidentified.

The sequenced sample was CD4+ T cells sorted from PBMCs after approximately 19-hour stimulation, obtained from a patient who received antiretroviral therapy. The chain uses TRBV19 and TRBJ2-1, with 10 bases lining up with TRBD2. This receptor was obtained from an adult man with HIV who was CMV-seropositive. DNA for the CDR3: TGTGCCAGTAGTATAACCCCTAGCGGGGGCATTAAGTTCTTC. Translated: CASSITPSGGIKFF. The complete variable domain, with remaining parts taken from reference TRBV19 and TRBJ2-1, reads DGGITQSPKYLFRKEGQNVTLSCEQNLNHDAMYWYRQDPGQGLRLIYYSQIVNDFQKGDIAEGYSVSREKKESFPLTVTSAQKNPTAFYLCASSITPSGGIKFFGPGTRLTVL.